Below, 7 T cell receptor beta chains from the same sample are listed, as sequenced in a study of naive and memory T cell subsets. The beta constant-region primer was an equimolar mix of two oligonucleotides covering TRBC1 and TRBC2. The ligated cDNA underwent four PCR rounds using SP2 and nested alpha and beta constant-region primers. MiXCR, run by TCRdb on the UMI-ligation and nested PCR reads, gives a single entry per CDR3 protein. Among just over 80,000 distinct CDR3 sequences listed, over 8.5% were seen once. The sample was naive CD8+ T cells from blood. The receptors come from a human donor in good health.

This rearrangement joins TRBV7-8 to TRBJ2-2; TRBD2 matches at 13 bases. The CDR3 is 17 residues long. The germline V gene encodes CDR1 SGHVS and CDR2 FQNEAQ. With V trimmed by 3 bases and J by 4 bases, 5 bases remained unmatched. The CDR3 reads CASSFFGLAGATGELFF. CDR3 coding DNA: TGTGCCAGCAGCTTCTTTGGACTAGCGGGAGCCACCGGGGAGCTGTTTTTT. Supplemented by reference TRBV7-8 and TRBJ2-2, the full variable domain reads GAGVSQSPRYKVAKRGQDVALRCDPISGHVSLFWYQQALGQGPEFLTYFQNEAQLDKSGLPSDRFFAERPEGSVSTLKIQRTQQEDSAVYLCASSFFGLAGATGELFFGEGSRLTVL.

The chain joins TRBV27 to TRBJ2-7; D is possibly TRBD1 or TRBD2 (5 bases each). Trimming took off 2 bases at V and 2 bases at J, with 13 bases between the two ends. Per the germline V gene, CDR1 is MNHEY and CDR2 is SMNVEV (reference sequence). The CDR3 length is 15 residues. DNA of the CDR3: TGTGCCAGCAGTTTAAGAGGGGCCCTAGCCTACGAGCAGTACTTC. Protein: CASSLRGALAYEQYF.

The chain couples TRBV30 to TRBJ1-4, with D possibly being TRBD1 (6 bases). V lost 3 bases, J lost 7 bases, and 18 bases lay in between. The germline V gene has CDR1 GTSNPN and CDR2 SVGIG (reference sequence). The CDR3 runs 15 residues. This CDR3 reads CAWRKTEGGFEKLFF. CDR3 in DNA: TGTGCCTGGAGGAAAACAGAAGGGGGGTTTGAAAAACTGTTTTTT.

The chain recombines TRBV11-2 with TRBJ2-3; D gene ambiguous. In germline, CDR1 is SGHAT, CDR2 FQNNGV. The germline V and J ends were trimmed by 7 bases and 4 bases, with 9 bases remaining between them. The CDR3 totals 12 residues. CDR3 residues: CASTTRPDTQYF. The CDR3 DNA reads as TGTGCCAGCACCACCCGACCAGATACGCAGTATTTT.

This clonotype appeared a few times. J is TRBJ2-7 and V is TRBV27; 7 bases are a match to TRBD2. The CDR3 has 15 residues. V shed 3 bases, J shed 6 bases, and the junction held 11 bases outside the gene matches. Germline assignment: CDR1 MNHEY and CDR2 SMNVEV (reference sequence). The CDR3 is CASSFLGRERREQYF. CDR3 nucleotide sequence: TGTGCCAGCAGTTTTTTGGGGCGGGAGCGCCGCGAGCAGTACTTC.

This clonotype was observed a few times. The V call is TRBV5-8, the J call TRBJ1-5; possibly TRBD1 for D (5 bases). This CDR3 is built from 14 residues. The ends were cut back, 0 bases at V and 6 bases at J, with 10 bases in the middle. Per the germline V gene, CDR1 is SGHTS and CDR2 is YDEGEE. The CDR3 is CASSLAPRGQPQHF. CDR3 DNA: TGTGCCAGCAGCTTGGCGCCAAGGGGTCAGCCCCAGCATTTT.

The chain uses TRBV5-6 and TRBJ2-1, with 9 bases lining up with TRBD2. Germline V gene lookup returns CDR1 SGHDT and CDR2 YYEEEE. The CDR3 is 14 amino acids. The V segment lost 6 bases and the J segment 9 bases; nucleotides outside the gene matches: 10. The CDR3, as DNA: TGTGCCAGCACCCCGGGACTAGCTCGGGGTGAGCAGTTCTTC. Protein sequence: CASTPGLARGEQFF.